Listed below are T cell receptor beta chains from one sample, sequenced in a study of cytomegalovirus exposure and HLA in healthy donors. Here immunoSEQ multiplex PCR was the method, and the copy in TCRdb shows in-frame clones only, minus some. The data show 90,000 to 150,000 clones, 70% to 80% seen once. The specimen sequenced was PBMCs. These TCRs come from a female donor in good health and CMV-seronegative. The CDR3 runs from the conserved cysteine through the conserved F or W. Each record gives: clone size, CDR3 length, J gene, V gene, D gene, CDR3 DNA, CDR3 protein. D genes are given only for firm matches. Clone size is given for some rows only: seen once, a few or many times, or a class if the clone is expanded.

>-|15|TRBJ1-2|TRBV15|TRBD1
TGTGCCACCAGCAGAGGCAGGGGGCCTGGCTATGGCTACACCTTC
CATSRGRGPGYGYTF
>-|13|TRBJ1-3|TRBV6-6|TRBD1
TGTGGAGGGGGCGAAGCGGCTGGAAACACCATATATTTT
CGGGEAAGNTIYF
>-|15|TRBJ1-2|TRBV4-1|-
TGCGCCAGCAGCCCAGAATTGTCCGGGGGTTATGGCTACACCTTC
CASSPELSGGYGYTF
>-|14|TRBJ1-1|TRBV2|-
TGTGCCAGCAAAGGACAGTCGAAGAACACTGAAGCTTTCTTT
CASKGQSKNTEAFF
>-|13|TRBJ2-7|TRBV11-1|TRBD2
TGTGCCAGCAGCCGGACTAGCGGATACGAGCAGTACTTC
CASSRTSGYEQYF
>-|14|TRBJ2-7|TRBV9|TRBD1
TGTGCCAGCAGCGTAGGTCAGGGGGCCTACGAGCAGTACTTC
CASSVGQGAYEQYF
>-|14|TRBJ2-7|TRBV28|-
TGTGCCAGCAGTCTGGGGCAGGTGGCCTACGAGCAGTACTTC
CASSLGQVAYEQYF
>once|14|TRBJ2-7|TRBV5-1|-
TGCGCCAGCTCCCGACAGCCTCAGGCTGACGAGCAGTACTTC
CASSRQPQADEQYF
>-|14|TRBJ2-1|TRBV2|TRBD2
TGTGCCAGCAGTGACAGCGGGGGGTACAATGAGCAGTTCTTC
CASSDSGGYNEQFF
>few|19|TRBJ1-4|TRBV10-2|-
TGCGCCAGCAGTCCCCGCATGGGCCCGGGGAGGGGACTTAATGAAAAACTGTTTTTT
CASSPRMGPGRGLNEKLFF
>-|14|TRBJ2-7|TRBV28|TRBD1
TGTGCCAGCAGACCAGGGGGAAATAACTACGAGCAGTACTTC
CASRPGGNNYEQYF
>few|12|TRBJ1-1|TRBV29-1|-
TGCAGCGTTGTCGGGGGAAATACTGAAGCTTTCTTT
CSVVGGNTEAFF
>once|13|TRBJ2-7|TRBV6-5|-
TGTGCCAGCAACCCGGCGGCACCCTACGAGCAGTACTTC
CASNPAAPYEQYF
>-|16|TRBJ2-2|TRBV5-6|TRBD1
TGTGCCAGCAGCAACAAGGGACAGGGATACACCGGGGAGCTGTTTTTT
CASSNKGQGYTGELFF
>few|16|TRBJ2-7|TRBV2|-
TGTGCCAGCAGTGATCCGAGAGATCAGGGCACCTTCGAGCAGTACTTC
CASSDPRDQGTFEQYF
>-|14|TRBJ1-2|TRBV7-9|-
TGTGCCAGCAGCTTAGTGACGAGGGACTATGGCTACACCTTC
CASSLVTRDYGYTF
>-|13|TRBJ2-7|TRBV14|TRBD1
TGTGCCAGCAGCCAGGGGGGACAGGGGCAGCAGTACTTC
CASSQGGQGQQYF
>-|16|TRBJ1-6|TRBV11-2|TRBD1
TGTGCCAGCAGCTTAGTGACAGGGGGCTTTGATTCACCCCTCCACTTT
CASSLVTGGFDSPLHF
>-|14|TRBJ1-2|TRBV6-1|-
TGTGCCAGCAGATCACCCGGAGCTAACTATGGCTACACCTTC
CASRSPGANYGYTF
>-|11|TRBJ1-2|TRBV7-9|-
TGTGCCGGACAAGGAGATTATGGCTACACCTTC
CAGQGDYGYTF
>-|18|TRBJ2-3|TRBV5-1|TRBD1
TGCGCCAGCAGCTTTGGGACAGGGGGCGCGAGGGCCACAGATACGCAGTATTTT
CASSFGTGGARATDTQYF
>-|16|TRBJ1-4|TRBV4-2|-
TGTGCCAGCAGCCAAGATCGCCGGGAGGACAATGAAAAACTGTTTTTT
CASSQDRREDNEKLFF
>-|14|TRBJ2-1|TRBV4-2|-
TGTGCCAGCAGCCAAGTGACTAGGATCAATGAGCAGTTCTTC
CASSQVTRINEQFF
>-|13|TRBJ2-7|TRBV5-6|-
TGTGCCAGCAGCTTGAGACTAGCCTACGAGCAGTACTTC
CASSLRLAYEQYF
>-|12|TRBJ2-7|TRBV7-6|TRBD1
TGTGCCAGCAGCCAGGACAGGTCGGAGCAGTACTTC
CASSQDRSEQYF
>-|14|TRBJ1-1|TRBV30|TRBD1
TGTGCCTGGAGTTCAGGGGGGCTGAACACTGAAGCTTTCTTT
CAWSSGGLNTEAFF
>-|14|TRBJ2-5|TRBV5-1|-
TGCGCCAGCAGCCAAACAGTATATCAAGAGACCCAGTACTTC
CASSQTVYQETQYF
>-|15|TRBJ2-5|TRBV9|-
TGTGCCAGCAGCGTAGCCGAGGGTTTGGGGGAGACCCAGTACTTC
CASSVAEGLGETQYF
>-|13|TRBJ1-1|TRBV4-2|-
TGTGCCAGCAGCCAAGAGGCCCCCCGCGAAGCTTTCTTT
CASSQEAPREAFF
>-|15|TRBJ1-2|TRBV30|TRBD1
TGTGCCTGGAGTGTAAGTCTTAGGACAGGGCATGGCTACACCTTC
CAWSVSLRTGHGYTF
>few|16|TRBJ2-7|TRBV6-1|TRBD2
TGTGCCAGCAGTGAAGGGCTAGCGGATAGCTCCTACGAGCAGTACTTC
CASSEGLADSSYEQYF
>-|14|TRBJ2-3|TRBV29-1|-
TGCAGCGTTTTTCGGAGACAGATCACAGATACGCAGTATTTT
CSVFRRQITDTQYF
>-|16|TRBJ1-1|TRBV7-9|-
TGTTCCAGCAGCAGTCCCTCGGACAAGGGAAACACTGAAGCTTTCTTT
CSSSSPSDKGNTEAFF
>-|16|TRBJ2-5|TRBV5-1|-
TGCGCCAGCAGCTTGCGCTTGGCCGGGAGACAAGAGACCCAGTACTTC
CASSLRLAGRQETQYF
>-|14|TRBJ1-5|TRBV18|-
TGTGCCAGCTCACCCGGGCCGGCGGGTCAGCCCCAGCATTTT
CASSPGPAGQPQHF
>-|13|TRBJ2-2|TRBV6-4|TRBD1
TGTGCCAGCCGGACAGGGGAAGCCGGGGAGCTGTTTTTT
CASRTGEAGELFF
>-|12|TRBJ2-7|TRBV15|-
TGTGCCACCAGCAGAGGAGGGTACGAGCAGTACTTC
CATSRGGYEQYF
>-|14|TRBJ2-7|TRBV6-5|-
TGTGCCAGCAGTTACTCGAACAGGTTCTACGAGCAGTACTTC
CASSYSNRFYEQYF
>-|12|TRBJ1-1|TRBV5-1|-
TGCGCCAGCAGCCCGGGGAACACTGAAGCTTTCTTT
CASSPGNTEAFF
>few|13|TRBJ1-1|TRBV4-2|-
TGTGCCAGCAGCCAAGATACCCAGGGTGAAGCTTTCTTT
CASSQDTQGEAFF
>-|13|TRBJ1-1|TRBV2|-
TGTGCCAGCAGAGGAGACAGGAACACTGAAGCTTTCTTT
CASRGDRNTEAFF
>few|14|TRBJ1-1|TRBV5-6|-
TGTGCCAGCAGCTTTGGAGTGGAGGGCACTGAAGCTTTCTTT
CASSFGVEGTEAFF
>-|14|TRBJ2-5|TRBV6-6|-
TGTGCCAGCAGTTACTCTAGCGTGGGTGAGACCCAGTACTTC
CASSYSSVGETQYF
>once|14|TRBJ1-4|TRBV6-5|TRBD1
TGTGCCAGCAGTTACGGGACAGGGGGGGAAAAACTGTTTTTT
CASSYGTGGEKLFF
>-|16|TRBJ2-7|TRBV7-8|TRBD1
TGTGCCAGCAGCGCCCGTGGGGGACAGGGTACCTACGAGCAGTACTTC
CASSARGGQGTYEQYF
>-|13|TRBJ1-1|TRBV19|-
TGTGCCAGTAGTCCCACGGTGTACACTGAAGCTTTCTTT
CASSPTVYTEAFF
>-|14|TRBJ1-2|TRBV13|-
TGTGCCAGCAGACGCGGGGGGGGCCCGAATGGCTACACCTTC
CASRRGGGPNGYTF
>-|14|TRBJ1-1|TRBV25-1|-
TGTGCCAGCAGTGAAAGTCGGGTCGACACTGAAGCTTTCTTT
CASSESRVDTEAFF
>-|14|TRBJ2-3|TRBV7-9|-
TGTTCCAGCAGCTTAGCGCGCCCCACAGATACGCAGTATTTT
CSSSLARPTDTQYF
>-|16|TRBJ2-1|TRBV27|TRBD2
TGTGCCAGCAGTGGACGACTAGCGAGATCCTACAATGAGCAGTTCTTC
CASSGRLARSYNEQFF
>-|16|TRBJ1-5|TRBV11-3|TRBD1
TGTGCCAGCAGCCATACAGGGGGCCGTCGCAATCAGCCCCAGCATTTT
CASSHTGGRRNQPQHF